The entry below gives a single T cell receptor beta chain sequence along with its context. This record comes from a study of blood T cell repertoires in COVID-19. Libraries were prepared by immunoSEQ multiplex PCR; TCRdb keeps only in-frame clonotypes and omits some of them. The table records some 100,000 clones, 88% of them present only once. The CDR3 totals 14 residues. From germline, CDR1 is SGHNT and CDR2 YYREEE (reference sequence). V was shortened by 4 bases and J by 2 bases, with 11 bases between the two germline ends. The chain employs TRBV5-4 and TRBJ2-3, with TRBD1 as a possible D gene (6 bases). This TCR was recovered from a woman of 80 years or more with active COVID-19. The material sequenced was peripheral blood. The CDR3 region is CASSPGQFTDTQYF. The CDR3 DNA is TGTGCCAGCAGCCCCGGACAGTTCACAGATACGCAGTATTTT.